A selection of T cell receptor beta chains follows, all from one sample in a study of T cell responses to AZD1222 COVID-19 vaccine. TCRdb's table, derived via immunoSEQ multiplex PCR, lists solely in-frame clones and lacks some. Here the sample spans about 87,000 clones, 88% being singletons. Sequenced material: peripheral blood, taken on day 0 of AZD1222 vaccination. Receptor source: an adult in good health. Each CDR3 is given with its conserved first and last residue. The D gene is left open where the match is weak. Not all rows give a size; the values are once, few, many and, for expanded clones, a class.

J	size	length	D	V	DNA	CDR3
TRBJ2-7	.	14	.	TRBV9	TGTGCCAGCAGCGTGGGACTGTATAGTGACGAGCAGTACTTC	CASSVGLYSDEQYF
TRBJ2-1	.	14	.	TRBV9	TGTGCCAGCAGCGTAGTTGCAGGTCTCAATGAGCAGTTCTTC	CASSVVAGLNEQFF
TRBJ1-2	.	13	.	TRBV30	TGTGCCTGGACCGGAGGGTGGGATCGGGGCTACACCTTC	CAWTGGWDRGYTF
TRBJ1-4	.	14	TRBD1	TRBV5-1	TGCGCCAGCAGCCTTGGGACAGCTAATGAAAAACTGTTTTTT	CASSLGTANEKLFF
TRBJ2-7	medium-sized	14	.	TRBV6-5	TGTGCCAGCAGTATGGGGTCCACCTCCTACGAGCAGTACTTC	CASSMGSTSYEQYF
TRBJ2-7	.	13	TRBD2	TRBV10-2	TGCGCCGCCCGGCTAGCGGGAGACGGCGAGCAGTACTTC	CAARLAGDGEQYF
TRBJ2-5	.	11	.	TRBV18	TGTGCCAGCGCCAGAGAAGAGACCCAGTACTTC	CASAREETQYF
TRBJ1-4	.	16	.	TRBV19	TGTGCCAGTAGTAACACCGGGACGGCTGAATCTGAAAAACTGTTTTTT	CASSNTGTAESEKLFF
TRBJ2-7	.	13	.	TRBV2	TGTGCCAGCAGTCGGCTACTAGCAAGGGAGCAGTACTTC	CASSRLLAREQYF
TRBJ2-3	.	14	.	TRBV5-4	TGTGCCAGCAGCTTAAGGGGGGCCACAGATACGCAGTATTTT	CASSLRGATDTQYF
TRBJ2-2	.	14	.	TRBV7-9	TGTGCCAGCAGCTGGGGCGGGAACACCGGGGAGCTGTTTTTT	CASSWGGNTGELFF
TRBJ1-1	.	13	.	TRBV27	TGTGCCAGCAGCCCAGACAGCCCCCGAGAGGCTTTCTTT	CASSPDSPREAFF
TRBJ2-7	.	14	.	TRBV27	TGTGCCAGCAGCCTAGTAGGCCGATCCTACGAGCAGTACTTC	CASSLVGRSYEQYF
TRBJ1-5	.	11	.	TRBV28	TGTGCAGTTTCAGGGAATCAGCCCCAGCATTTT	CAVSGNQPQHF
TRBJ2-3	.	18	.	TRBV5-5	TGTGCCAGCAGCTTCCGTACAGTCTTTGCGGTTAGCACAGATACGCAGTATTTT	CASSFRTVFAVSTDTQYF
TRBJ2-6	.	20	TRBD1	TRBV28	TGTGCCAGCAGTTTATATCAAGAGGACAGGGTAGATTCTGGGGCCAACGTCCTGACTTTC	CASSLYQEDRVDSGANVLTF
TRBJ2-3	few	16	.	TRBV4-3	TGCGCCAGCAGCCAAGATGGGGGGGCCGGTACAGATACGCAGTATTTT	CASSQDGGAGTDTQYF
TRBJ2-5	.	14	TRBD2	TRBV6-5	TGTGCCAGCAGCTCGGGACTAGCGGGGGTGGCCCAGTACTTC	CASSSGLAGVAQYF
TRBJ1-1	.	13	.	TRBV28	TGTGCCAGCAGTCCCCTACCCAACACTGAAGCTTTCTTT	CASSPLPNTEAFF
TRBJ1-3	.	15	TRBD1	TRBV23-1	TGCGCCAGCAGTCAATCCAGGGGGACTGGAAACACCATATATTTT	CASSQSRGTGNTIYF
TRBJ1-1	.	13	.	TRBV6-5	TGTGCCAGCAGTTACTCTTTAGACACTGAAGCTTTCTTT	CASSYSLDTEAFF
TRBJ2-7	.	11	.	TRBV5-6	TGTGCCAGCAGCTTGGAGGACGAGCAGTACTTC	CASSLEDEQYF
TRBJ2-1	few	16	TRBD2	TRBV6-5	TGTGCCAGCAGTTCCCTAGCGGGAGGGCTCGGGAGCGGGCAGTTCTTC	CASSSLAGGLGSGQFF
TRBJ1-2	.	15	.	TRBV4-1	TGCGCCAGCAGCCTAGGGGAGGGGGATAACTATGGCTACACCTTC	CASSLGEGDNYGYTF
TRBJ2-3	.	14	.	TRBV5-1	TGCGCCAGCAGCTTGGCGACTAATCTAGATACGCAGTATTTT	CASSLATNLDTQYF
TRBJ2-3	.	15	.	TRBV9	TGTGCCAGCAGCGTAGTGACAACTAGCACAGATACGCAGTATTTT	CASSVVTTSTDTQYF